One sample yielded the 26 T cell receptor beta chains listed below, sequenced in a study of cytomegalovirus exposure and HLA in healthy donors. The PCR had 60 Vbeta and 13 Jbeta primers. The table came from immunoSEQ multiplex PCR; TCRdb's copy has only in-frame clones and leaves some out. The table lists 65,000 to 85,000 clones, more than 60% of them singletons. The sequenced material came from PBMCs. The receptors derive from a male donor in good health and CMV-seropositive.

This chain joins TRBV7-6 and TRBJ2-2; D perhaps matches TRBD2 (6 bases). The germline V and J ends were trimmed by 2 bases and 1 base, with 14 bases remaining between them. The CDR3 is made up of 17 amino acids. The germline gives CDR1 SGHVS, CDR2 FNYEAQ. CDR3 coding DNA: TGTGCCAGCAGCTTAAGGGACTTCGGGGGGAACACCGGGGAGCTGTTTTTT. Residues: CASSLRDFGGNTGELFF.

The chain has TRBV7-9 and TRBJ2-1, with a weak D call TRBD2 (7 bases). The CDR3 runs to 14 residues. Trimming removed 8 bases at V and 8 bases at J, with 19 bases between. Germline V lookup: CDR1 SEHNR, CDR2 FQNEAQ (reference sequence). CDR3 residues: CASEGGSFGYEQFF. The CDR3 DNA sequence: TGTGCCAGCGAGGGGGGGAGCTTTGGCTATGAGCAGTTCTTC.

This clone was observed a handful of times. V is TRBV4-3 and J is TRBJ1-2, with a weak D call TRBD1 (6 bases). The CDR3 runs 16 residues. Germline V gene data show CDR1 as LGHNA and CDR2 as YSLEER. V lost 0 bases and J lost 4, with 15 bases in between. In DNA form, the CDR3 reads TGCGCCAGCAGCCAAGATGGGGCGGGGGCAGCCTATGGCTACACCTTC. It yields the protein CASSQDGAGAAYGYTF.

The J gene is TRBJ2-7, the V gene TRBV4-3, with 8 bases that match TRBD1. This CDR3 is built from 15 residues. CDR1 is LGHNA, CDR2 YSLEER, per germline. J gave up 4 bases and V 2 bases, and 7 bases lay outside the gene matches. The CDR3 DNA is TGCGCCAGCAGCCAAACGGGACAGGACCTATACGAGCAGTACTTC. Translating gives CASSQTGQDLYEQYF.

The J gene is TRBJ1-1, the V gene TRBV9; 8 bases line up with TRBD1. CDR3 length: 14 residues. Germline assignment: CDR1 SGDLS and CDR2 YYNGEE. V lost 4 bases and J lost 0; bases outside the gene matches: 2. CDR3 residues: CASSLTGVNTEAFF. The CDR3 DNA sequence: TGTGCCAGCAGCCTGACAGGGGTGAACACTGAAGCTTTCTTT.

The CDR3 nucleotides read TGCGCCAGCAGCCGAGGACAGGGTTACTCCTACGAGCAGTACTTC. Translated, it gives CASSRGQGYSYEQYF. The rearrangement uses TRBV4-1 and TRBJ2-7; the match to TRBD1 covers 8 bases. CDR1 and CDR2 (germline): MGHRA, YSYEKL. V trimming: 4 bases; J trimming: 0 bases; junction bases outside the gene matches: 5. The CDR3 totals 15 residues.

V usage is TRBV4-2 and J usage is TRBJ1-2; 7 bases match TRBD1. The CDR3 length is 15 residues. Germline assignment: CDR1 LGHNA and CDR2 YNFKEQ. V shed 1 base and J 3 bases; nucleotides not matched to a gene: 5. For the CDR3, the DNA is TGTGCCAGCAGCCAAGGTCAACAGGGGTACTATGGCTACACCTTC. Translation gives CASSQGQQGYYGYTF.

This clone was recorded a few times. The V call is TRBV5-5, the J call TRBJ2-5; weak D call: TRBD1 (7 bases). Germline CDR1 and CDR2: SGHKS and YYEKEE (reference sequence). CDR3 length equals 18 residues. Trimming pared 1 base from V and 5 bases from J, leaving 24 bases between. DNA of the CDR3: TGTGCCAGCAGCTTGCGAGCAGGGGGGTCGAGGTTGAGGGAGACCCAGTACTTC. It translates to CASSLRAGGSRLRETQYF.

The sample holds a few counts of this clone. CDR3 sequence (DNA): TGTGCCAGCAGTTCTGGACACATTTCCACACTTCAAGAGACCCAGTACTTC. This encodes CASSSGHISTLQETQYF. V usage is TRBV27 and J usage is TRBJ2-5; tentatively, D is TRBD1 (5 bases). Trimming stripped 4 bases from V and 2 bases from J, with 20 bases between. The CDR3 extends over 17 amino acids. The germline CDR1 and CDR2 sequences are MNHEY and SMNVEV (reference sequence).

The chain links TRBV12-5 to TRBJ2-5, with 13 positions matching TRBD2. CDR3 length: 17 residues. V lost 0 bases and J lost 1; bases outside the gene matches: 2. CDR1 and CDR2 (germline): LGHNT, FRNRAP. This CDR3 is CASGLVRLAGGQETQYF. The DNA of the CDR3 is TGTGCTAGTGGTTTGGTAAGACTAGCGGGAGGCCAAGAGACCCAGTACTTC.

V and J are TRBV5-1 and TRBJ1-5; D uncertain. The germline V and J ends were trimmed by 5 bases and 2 bases, with 11 bases remaining between them. Germline-derived CDR1 and CDR2 are SGHRS and YFSETQ. The CDR3 has 14 residues. The DNA of the CDR3 is TGCGCCAGCAGTCCTTCTGCGGGCAATCAGCCCCAGCATTTT. This codes for CASSPSAGNQPQHF. Full variable domain (outside the CDR3, taken from reference TRBV5-1 and TRBJ1-5): KAGVTQTPRYLIKTRGQQVTLSCSPISGHRSVSWYQQTPGQGLQFLFEYFSETQRNKGNFPGRFSGRQFSNSRSEMNVSTLELGDSALYLCASSPSAGNQPQHFGDGTRLSIL.

This clone appeared a single time. This chain uses TRBV12-5 with TRBJ2-1, with 15 bases matching TRBD2. After removal of 3 bases from V and 0 bases from J, the junction contained 21 bases not matched to a gene. CDR3 size: 24 residues. CDR1 and CDR2 (germline): LGHNT, FRNRAP. CDR3 DNA sequence: TGTGCTAGTGGTTTTGCCCTCGTATCCTTGGGACTAGCGGGAGGAAATGTCTCCTACAATGAGCAGTTCTTC. It is translated as CASGFALVSLGLAGGNVSYNEQFF. Combining the CDR3 with reference TRBV12-5 and TRBJ2-1 gives the whole variable domain DARVTQTPRHKVTEMGQEVTMRCQPILGHNTVFWYRQTMMQGLELLAYFRNRAPLDDSGMPKDRFSAEMPDATLATLKIQPSEPRDSAVYFCASGFALVSLGLAGGNVSYNEQFFGPGTRLTVL.

The chain couples TRBV4-1 to TRBJ2-7, with 10 bases aligning to TRBD2. This CDR3 has 16 residues. With V trimmed by 3 bases and J by 2 bases, 7 bases remained unmatched. Germline V gives CDR1 MGHRA, CDR2 YSYEKL. The CDR3 sequence is CASSQSLAGSTYEQYF. CDR3 coding DNA: TGCGCCAGCAGCCAGTCACTAGCGGGGTCAACCTACGAGCAGTACTTC.

This clone has only a few counts. V gene TRBV9 combines with J gene TRBJ1-4; 8 positions agree with TRBD1. Trimming removed 2 bases from V and 4 bases from J; junction bases left unmatched: 1. There are 14 residues in the CDR3. Germline V gene sequence: CDR1 SGDLS, CDR2 YYNGEE. The CDR3 protein is CASSVGQGNEKLFF. DNA of the CDR3: TGTGCCAGCAGCGTCGGACAGGGTAATGAAAAACTGTTTTTT.

J is TRBJ2-7 and V is TRBV6-5; tentative D call: TRBD2 (6 bases). CDR1 MNHEY and CDR2 SVGAGI come from the germline V gene. V lost 2 bases and J lost 7, with 15 bases in between. The CDR3 is 14 amino acids. The CDR3 loop reads CASSYGAGGWEQYF. Here the CDR3 DNA reads TGTGCCAGCAGTTACGGGGCAGGAGGGTGGGAGCAGTACTTC.

The gene calls are TRBV30 and TRBJ2-7; D may be TRBD2 (5 bases). V lost 3 bases, J lost 0 bases, and 15 bases lay in between. The V gene's germline CDR1 is GTSNPN and CDR2 SVGIG (reference sequence). The CDR3 extends over 15 amino acids. CDR3 bases: TGTGCCTGGAGAGGAATGTCCGGGAACTCCTACGAGCAGTACTTC. This sequence encodes CAWRGMSGNSYEQYF.

The chain recombines TRBV6-1 with TRBJ2-5; D is possibly TRBD2 (5 bases). CDR3 length equals 18 residues. Trimming took off 3 bases at V and 5 bases at J, with 25 bases between the two ends. Germline V lookup: CDR1 MNHNS, CDR2 SASEGT. The CDR3 region has the DNA TGTGCCAGCAGTGATACCCTCCGGGCTAGCCTATCTCGGGAGACCCAGTACTTC. Amino acids: CASSDTLRASLSRETQYF.

The chain carries TRBV11-1 and TRBJ1-1; D gene ambiguous. This CDR3 comprises 11 residues. Trimming removed 3 bases at V and 6 bases at J, with 5 bases between. The V gene's germline CDR1 is SGHAT and CDR2 FQDESV (reference sequence). DNA of the CDR3: TGTGCCAGCAGCTTTGAGGCTGAAGCTTTCTTT. Encoded protein: CASSFEAEAFF. Looking up the rest from reference TRBV11-1 and TRBJ1-1 gives the full variable domain: EAEVAQSPRYKITEKSQAVAFWCDPISGHATLYWYRQILGQGPELLVQFQDESVVDDSQLPKDRFSAERLKGVDSTLKIQPAELGDSAMYLCASSFEAEAFFGQGTRLTVV.

There are a few counts of this clone. The rearrangement links TRBV6-1 to TRBJ1-2; perhaps TRBD1 as D (5 bases). The CDR3 is 14 amino acids. CDR1 and CDR2 (germline): MNHNS, SASEGT. Trimming shortened V by 1 base and J by 5 bases, and 11 bases separated the two germline ends. The CDR3 sequence: CASSEGDGGYGYTF. DNA for the CDR3: TGTGCCAGCAGTGAAGGGGACGGAGGGTATGGCTACACCTTC.

V gene TRBV5-1 combines with J gene TRBJ2-5, with TRBD2 matching 14 bases. The CDR3 is 17 residues long. J was trimmed by 5 bases and V by 3 bases; bases with no gene match: 9. The germline V gene has CDR1 SGHRS and CDR2 YFSETQ. The CDR3 spells CASSSQGLAGAVETQYF. The DNA of the CDR3 is TGCGCCAGCAGCTCCCAGGGACTAGCGGGAGCTGTTGAGACCCAGTACTTC. The variable domain in full, completed from reference TRBV5-1 and TRBJ2-5, reads KAGVTQTPRYLIKTRGQQVTLSCSPISGHRSVSWYQQTPGQGLQFLFEYFSETQRNKGNFPGRFSGRQFSNSRSEMNVSTLELGDSALYLCASSSQGLAGAVETQYFGPGTRLLVL.

This rearrangement joins TRBV7-3 to TRBJ2-5, with D possibly being TRBD2 (6 bases). The V end lost 0 bases, the J end lost 14 bases, and 22 bases lay between the germline ends. The germline CDR1 and CDR2 sequences are SGHTA and FQGTGA. The CDR3 consists of 15 residues. In nucleotides, the CDR3 is TGTGCCAGCAGCTTAACCAGCTTACTGGCGGGGTCCCTATACTTC. This encodes CASSLTSLLAGSLYF.

V and J are TRBV7-9 and TRBJ2-5; the match to TRBD2 covers 9 bases. The CDR3 is made up of 15 amino acids. Germline CDR1 is SEHNR and CDR2 is FQNEAQ (reference sequence). V shed 3 bases, J shed 5 bases, and the junction held 7 bases outside the gene matches. CDR3 loop: CASSFGGGAGETQYF. The DNA for the CDR3 is TGTGCCAGCAGCTTTGGCGGGGGGGCCGGTGAGACCCAGTACTTC.

V is TRBV6-1 and J is TRBJ1-2; D gene unclear. This CDR3 has 13 amino acids. Germline V gene lookup returns CDR1 MNHNS and CDR2 SASEGT. The V end was cut by 7 bases, the J end by 5 bases, with 14 bases between. Here the CDR3 reads CASTGRAAYGYTF. The CDR3 DNA follows: TGTGCCAGCACGGGAAGGGCGGCTTATGGCTACACCTTC.

The rearrangement links TRBV7-9 to TRBJ2-2; D gene unclear. This CDR3 spans 12 amino acids. From germline, CDR1 is SEHNR and CDR2 FQNEAQ (reference sequence). The V end was cut by 6 bases, the J end by 4 bases, with 6 bases between. The CDR3 region is CASRRVTGELFF. CDR3 coding DNA: TGTGCCAGCAGGCGAGTCACCGGGGAGCTGTTTTTT.

This clone was recorded only once. The chain uses TRBV9 and TRBJ2-7; 12 bases agree with TRBD2. The CDR3 covers 17 residues. V was clipped by 3 bases and J by 2 bases; unmatched bases: 9. The germline V gene has CDR1 SGDLS and CDR2 YYNGEE. The CDR3 spells CASSGRPRTSGAYEQYF. The CDR3 coding sequence is TGTGCCAGCAGCGGACGCCCTAGGACTAGCGGGGCCTACGAGCAGTACTTC.

This chain links TRBV6-1 with TRBJ1-5, with a tentative D call TRBD1 (6 bases). The CDR3 loop spans 15 amino acids. V lost 8 bases and J 0 bases, leaving 14 bases between the germline ends. Germline values: CDR1 MNHNS, CDR2 SASEGT. The chain's CDR3 is CASSLGAYSNQPQHF. The DNA of the CDR3 is TGTGCCAGCTCTCTGGGGGCCTATAGCAATCAGCCCCAGCATTTT.